This T cell receptor (beta chain) was sequenced in a study of cytomegalovirus exposure and HLA in healthy donors. Across the study: Of the donors genotyped, approximately 410 in all, less than 90% fell in the Caucasian-associated ancestry cluster.

Study results and caveats: Within an earlier analysis, most TCR beta V segments proved productive either about 90% or about 30% of the time. A cluster of highly shared sequence variants was likely a sequencing artifact.

CDR1 is SEHNR, CDR2 FQNEAQ, per germline (reference sequence). This CDR3 is 15 amino acids long. V lost 1 base to trimming and J lost 2 bases, with 12 bases between them. Notes on this clone: As yet, its antigen is unknown.

The PCR used 60 Vbeta and 13 Jbeta primers. Produced via immunoSEQ multiplex PCR; TCRdb's table is partial and in-frame only. This sample's clone table lists some 130,000 clones. The chain joins TRBV7-9 to TRBJ2-7; tentative D call: TRBD2 (5 bases). Sequenced: PBMCs. The clonotype comes from a man between 18 and 35 years old in good health and CMV-seronegative. DNA for the CDR3: TGTGCCAGCAGCTTAGGGCAGACTATACCCTACGAGCAGTACTTC. The encoded protein is CASSLGQTIPYEQYF.